This TCR beta chain was documented in a study of control samples from healthy donors and cancer patients. Assay used: immunoSEQ multiplex PCR; TCRdb lists only in-frame clones, some missing. Of some 150,000 clones listed, about 90% are singletons. V was clipped by 3 bases and J by 1 base, with 15 bases between them. The CDR3 is made up of 15 amino acids. Germline values: CDR1 SQVTM, CDR2 ANQGSEA. Sequenced material: blood. V and J are TRBV29-1 and TRBJ1-1; D is possibly TRBD1 (5 bases). This receptor was obtained from a man between 18 and 29 years old in good health. The CDR3 sequence is CSVDPQGFGNTEAFF. The DNA of the CDR3 is TGCAGCGTTGATCCCCAGGGCTTTGGGAACACTGAAGCTTTCTTT.